This record covers a single T cell receptor (beta chain). Its target antigen remains unknown. One base away there is no much larger clone; base qualities are not given. For CDR1 and CDR2, the germline V gene lists MNHEY and SVGAGI. Trimming removed 4 bases from V and 5 bases from J, leaving 9 bases between the germline ends. Its CDR3 holds 13 amino acids, cysteine through phenylalanine. Just the 39-base CDR3 DNA is kept, in frame starting at base 1. The immunoSEQ Assay, a bias-controlled multiplex PCR, was used to amplify TCRbeta CDR3 regions from genomic DNA. The authors' analysis ran thus. Within the assay, amplification of reference gene primers was used to estimate how many nucleated cells each sample contained. Sequence reads were collapsed and filtered to measure the absolute abundance of every unique TCRbeta CDR3 rearrangement. For each sample, productive Simpson clonality was calculated by taking the square root of Simpson's diversity index across productive rearrangements. The table was pulled from immuneACCESS by TCRdb, which kept in-frame rearrangements only. Such tables lose some clones; where checked, under half of the loss comes from unresolved V genes, and the rest has no known cause. The V and J calls and clone size are taken from that table; D and trimming were inferred from the DNA. This sample gives a few hundred thousand clones in total; roughly 86% of them show up just once. Around 1.6% of the sample goes to the ten largest clones.

The sample comes from a study of blood T cell repertoires in COVID-19 (dated by TCRdb to 2020 to 2021). Regarding the study in general: Samples from collaborators originated in the United States, Italy and Spain and spanned both the acute and convalescent phases of COVID-19. The prospective study material was composed of cDNA or gDNA derived from T cells, B-cell-depleted T cells, or PBMCs. Subjects who had been exposed to COVID-19, were actively infected with it, or had recovered from it provided the deeply sampled blood TCRbeta repertoires that made up the dataset. The repertoires were released in a freely available public database intended as a resource for research on the immune response to SARS-CoV-2. The samples were drawn from the first 160 participants of the ongoing ImmuneRACE study and from 1,254 subjects provided by 6 global collaborators. The sample metadata nearly always contained a de-identified subject ID, COVID-19 status, age in years and sex. Where HLA class I and class II types were available, the types were taken from metadata supplied by the sample provider, not from assay-based typing. Paper-wide results and their limitations: The quantity of clinical and demographic metadata differed by source and by participant and was supplied without curation.

Participants in the prospective study were enrolled through a virtual design, were aged about 18 to 100 years, and lived in some 24 United States geographic areas. To assign participants to cohorts, the prospective study relied on clinical history that participants themselves reported in a screening survey and a study questionnaire. Recovered participants in ImmuneRACE Cohort 3 were defined by two consecutive negative NP/OP PCR tests, clearance by a healthcare professional, or resolution of symptoms. In the prospective study, mobile phlebotomists collected whole blood, serum and a nasopharyngeal or oropharyngeal swab from each participant. Participants in the prospective study had the option to provide additional blood draws and questionnaires over a roughly 2-month period. Blood samples from the prospective study were shipped frozen or at room temperature prior to DNA extraction.

Material: PBMCs or T cells enriched from blood (not recorded which). The sequence joins TRBV6-5 to TRBJ1-5, and perhaps TRBD1 as D gene, on 5 matching bases. The clonotype comes from a woman aged 45 to 65 who had recovered from COVID-19. The CDR3 is CASSLGGDQPQHF. At the DNA level, the sequence is TGTGCCAGCAGTTTGGGGGGGGATCAGCCCCAGCATTTT.